These T cell receptor beta chains were read from a single sample in a study of T cells in Graves' hyperthyroidism and ophthalmopathy. Using its own MiXCR run on the multiplex PCR reads, TCRdb lists one record per CDR3 protein. The repertoire holds about 480,000 distinct CDR3 sequences, with about 24% as singletons. Material: blood. The receptors here all came from a woman aged 30 to 39 with Graves' ophthalmopathy. Both conserved end residues are part of each CDR3. D genes are given only for firm matches. A clone size is listed for some rows: how often the clone was seen (once, few, many), or a class if it is expanded.

V	size	D	J	DNA	CDR3
TRBV20-1	-	-	TRBJ2-7	TGCAGTGCTAGACAGGGGCCTTACTACGAGCAGTACTTC	CSARQGPYYEQYF
TRBV7-8	many	TRBD1	TRBJ2-5	TGTGCCAGCAGCTTAGGCAGGGGGCGAAGAGAGACCCAGTACTTC	CASSLGRGRRETQYF
TRBV5-6	many	-	TRBJ1-1	TGTGCCAGCAGCTTGGGTGTAGGGTTAGGGACTGAAGCTTTCTTT	CASSLGVGLGTEAFF
TRBV28	-	-	TRBJ2-7	TGTGCCAGCAGTATTTTCTGGGACACCACCTCCTACGAGCAGTACTTC	CASSIFWDTTSYEQYF
TRBV6-5	many	-	TRBJ1-2	TGTGCCAGCAGTTACACGGGGCAGGGCTACACCTTC	CASSYTGQGYTF
TRBV10-1	many	-	TRBJ1-1	TGCGCCAGCAGGGAAACAGTGAACACTGAAGCTTTCTTT	CASRETVNTEAFF
TRBV2	few	-	TRBJ1-2	TGTGCCAGCAGTGAACTCCGGGCCCCACACTATGGCTACACCTTC	CASSELRAPHYGYTF
TRBV19	-	TRBD1	TRBJ2-7	TGTGCCAGTAGGATGAACCCGGGACAGGGGGCCTACGAGCAGTACTTC	CASRMNPGQGAYEQYF
TRBV6-1	-	-	TRBJ1-1	TGTGCCAGCGGGTTCGGCTATTTGGGGAGCAACACTGAAGCTTTCTTT	CASGFGYLGSNTEAFF
TRBV30	many	-	TRBJ1-3	TGTGCTATCCCGGCGAGGAACACCATATATTTT	CAIPARNTIYF
TRBV7-8	many	-	TRBJ1-1	TGTGCCAGCAGCAACCGACAGAACACTGAAGCTTTCTTT	CASSNRQNTEAFF
TRBV28	many	-	TRBJ1-1	TGTGCCAGCAGCCCCCGGTGGCGGGAGGCTTTCTTT	CASSPRWREAFF
TRBV3-1	-	TRBD2	TRBJ2-5	TGTGCCAGCAGCCAAACCTCAGCGGGGGCGACCCAAGAGACCCAGTACTTC	CASSQTSAGATQETQYF
TRBV10-3	many	-	TRBJ1-5	TGTGCCATCAGTGCCCGGGGCACTAGCAATCAGCCCCAGCATTTT	CAISARGTSNQPQHF
TRBV28	-	-	TRBJ1-1	TGTGCCAGCAGTGGACGCCTGGGGAGCATGTACACTGATGCTTTCTTT	CASSGRLGSMYTDAFF
TRBV19	-	-	TRBJ1-1	TGTGCCAGCACGGACAGAATTTCGACTGAAGCTTTCTTT	CASTDRISTEAFF
TRBV12-5	-	-	TRBJ1-2	TGTGCTAGTGGTTTGGTACCCCCTTATGGCTACACCTTC	CASGLVPPYGYTF
TRBV28	-	-	TRBJ1-5	TGTGCCAGCAGTTTACTTCAGGGGACTCAGCCCCAGCATTTT	CASSLLQGTQPQHF
TRBV2	-	-	TRBJ1-2	TGTGCCAGCATCAGGGTATTTGGCTACACCTTC	CASIRVFGYTF
TRBV7-2	few	-	TRBJ1-5	TGTGCCAGCAGCATTAAGGGGAATCAGCCCCAGCATTTT	CASSIKGNQPQHF
TRBV24-1	many	-	TRBJ2-6	TGTGCCACCAGTGATTACAGGACCCTCGCTGGGGCCAACGTCCTGACTTTC	CATSDYRTLAGANVLTF
TRBV6-1	many	TRBD1	TRBJ1-1	TGTGCCAGCAGTGAAGAAGGGACAGGGGTTGGAGTACGGCTCGATAGGGCTTTCTTT	CASSEEGTGVGVRLDRAFF
TRBV3-1	-	-	TRBJ2-7	TGTGCCAGCAGCCCCCGAGGGGCCAGGTTCTACGAGCAGTACTTC	CASSPRGARFYEQYF
TRBV7-2	-	TRBD2	TRBJ2-5	TGTGCCAGCCAATACGAGACATTCGGGGGGGAGACCCAGTACTTC	CASQYETFGGETQYF
TRBV6-2/TRBV6-3	many	TRBD1	TRBJ2-7	TGTGCCAGCAGGGCAGAGGGACAGGGGTACGAGCAGTACTTC	CASRAEGQGYEQYF
TRBV29-1	many	-	TRBJ2-5	TGCAGCGGAGTGAGGCCTCGCCAAGAGACCCAGTACTTC	CSGVRPRQETQYF
TRBV6-2/TRBV6-3	-	-	TRBJ2-4	TGTGCCAGCACCGAAGGGTACATTAAGTACTTC	CASTEGYIKYF
TRBV12-3/TRBV12-4	many	-	TRBJ1-1	TGTGCCAGCAGTCCCGACCGGTGGACGGTGAACACTGAAGCTTTCTTT	CASSPDRWTVNTEAFF
TRBV11-2	once	-	TRBJ2-5	TGTGCCAGCAGCCGGGAGTGGGGGACCCAGTACTTC	CASSREWGTQYF
TRBV6-1	-	TRBD1	TRBJ2-7	TGTGCTAGCGGTGACAGGGGCACTGACTATGAGCAGTACTTC	CASGDRGTDYEQYF
TRBV18	many	-	TRBJ1-2	TGTGCCAGCTCACCAACTAGTAACGGTGCAAACTATGGCTACACCTTC	CASSPTSNGANYGYTF
TRBV6-2/TRBV6-3	many	TRBD2	TRBJ2-2	TGTGCCAGCAGAATGGGGACTAGCGGCACCCCGAACACCGGGGAGCTGTTTTTT	CASRMGTSGTPNTGELFF
TRBV30	-	-	TRBJ2-7	TGTGCCTGGAGTGCATTGTACCCGCAAAGATCCTACGAGCAGTACTTC	CAWSALYPQRSYEQYF
TRBV4-1	-	TRBD2	TRBJ2-7	TGCGCCAGCAGCCAAGATGGGCGGGGGGACTACGAGCAGTACTTC	CASSQDGRGDYEQYF
TRBV28	once	-	TRBJ1-2	TGTGCCAGCAGTTTACCCGGCAGTTCCCACTATGGCTACACCTTC	CASSLPGSSHYGYTF
TRBV6-2/TRBV6-3	few	TRBD1	TRBJ2-4	TGTGCCAGCAGCCTGACCTACAGGGGCTCTGCCAAAAACATTCAGTACTTC	CASSLTYRGSAKNIQYF
TRBV10-3	many	-	TRBJ2-2	TGTGCCATCAGCCAAACCCCCGTCGAGGACACCGGGGAGCTGTTTTTT	CAISQTPVEDTGELFF
TRBV6-2/TRBV6-3	many	TRBD1	TRBJ2-7	TGTGCCAGCAGAGACAGGGCCACCTACGAGCAGTACTTC	CASRDRATYEQYF
TRBV20-1	-	TRBD2	TRBJ2-7	TGCAGTGCTACCGGACTAGCGGGGACCCGCTCCTACGAGCAGTACTTC	CSATGLAGTRSYEQYF
TRBV24-1	many	-	TRBJ1-1	TGTGCCACCAGTCAACAGGAGAACACTGAAGCTTTCTTT	CATSQQENTEAFF
TRBV19	many	TRBD1	TRBJ2-7	TGTGCCAGTAGTTCCGGGACAGACCCCTACGAGCAGTACTTC	CASSSGTDPYEQYF
TRBV20-1	few	-	TRBJ2-2	TGCAGTGCTAGAGATTCAGGATCCGGCACCGGGGAGCTGTTTTTT	CSARDSGSGTGELFF
TRBV6-1	-	TRBD1	TRBJ2-7	TGTGCCAGCAGTGAATCAGATAGGACAGGGGGTTTGTCGAGGGAGCAGTACTTC	CASSESDRTGGLSREQYF
TRBV20-1	many	TRBD2	TRBJ2-7	TGCAGTGCTAGCGGGGGGGCCAATTTATACGAGCAGTACTTC	CSASGGANLYEQYF
TRBV28	many	-	TRBJ1-2	TGTGCCAGCAGTTCCCCTACAGATTATGGCTACACCTTC	CASSSPTDYGYTF
TRBV15	many	-	TRBJ1-2	TGTGCCACCTCCCCCGCAGACTATGGCTACACCTTC	CATSPADYGYTF
TRBV20-1	once	TRBD2	TRBJ2-7	TGCAGTGCTCGCCCCTCTAGCGGGAATCCCTATGAGCAGTACTTC	CSARPSSGNPYEQYF
TRBV29-1	once	-	TRBJ1-1	TGCAGCGTGCAACGTAGGGCTGAAGCTTTCTTT	CSVQRRAEAFF